The 19 T cell receptor beta chains below were found in one sample sequenced in a study of blood T cell repertoires in COVID-19. This table comes from immunoSEQ multiplex PCR, and its TCRdb copy is limited to in-frame clones, with some not included. The sample holds 210,000 or so clones, about 90% seen once. Sample: peripheral blood. These TCRs come from a man aged 40-50 years with active or convalescent COVID-19.

The chain carries TRBV5-4 and TRBJ2-5, with TRBD2 matching over 11 bases. V lost 4 bases and J lost 1; bases outside the gene matches: 12. The germline V gene encodes CDR1 SGHNT and CDR2 YYREEE (reference sequence). The CDR3 is 18 residues long. The CDR3 bases are TGTGCCAGCAGCGCGGGTGGTCTAGCGGGGGGTCCCCAAGAGACCCAGTACTTC. Encoded protein: CASSAGGLAGGPQETQYF.

The V and J genes are TRBV4-2 and TRBJ2-3; no firm D call. With 5 bases removed from V and 2 bases from J, the gap between germline ends came to 5 bases. The length of the CDR3 is 12 residues. Per germline, CDR1 LGHNA and CDR2 YNFKEQ. The CDR3: CASSYSTDTQYF. In nucleotides, the CDR3 is TGTGCCAGCAGCTACTCCACAGATACGCAGTATTTT.

This chain connects TRBV5-1 to TRBJ1-3; the D is unclear. The V end was cut by 4 bases, the J end by 3 bases, with 8 bases between. Germline assignment: CDR1 SGHRS and CDR2 YFSETQ. This CDR3 contains 13 residues. The CDR3 sequence: CASSHSFGNTIYF. In DNA form, the CDR3 reads TGCGCCAGCAGCCATAGCTTTGGAAACACCATATATTTT.

V usage is TRBV29-1 and J usage is TRBJ1-2; 9 bases line up with TRBD1. The germline gives CDR1 SQVTM, CDR2 ANQGSEA. The J segment lost 8 bases and the V segment lost 1 base, leaving 8 bases of the junction unmatched. CDR3 length equals 14 residues. The DNA of the CDR3 is TGCAGCGTTGAAGCATCGGGGACAGGGACCGGCTACACCTTC. Translation: CSVEASGTGTGYTF.

J is TRBJ2-7 and V is TRBV6-1, with D unclear. The CDR3 consists of 13 residues. Germline CDR1 and CDR2: MNHNS and SASEGT. Trimming removed 3 bases at V and 5 bases at J, with 11 bases between. This CDR3 reads CASSELISNEQYF. Written as DNA, the CDR3 is TGTGCCAGCAGTGAGTTGATAAGCAACGAGCAGTACTTC.

V gene TRBV19 combines with J gene TRBJ1-2, with 8 nucleotides matching TRBD1. This CDR3 comprises 15 residues. V was pared by 8 bases and J by 6 bases, with 14 bases of the junction left unmatched. The germline CDR1 and CDR2 sequences are LNHDA and SQIVND (reference sequence). CDR3 loop: CASFLSGTGAHGYTF. The CDR3 DNA reads TGTGCCAGTTTTCTATCCGGGACAGGTGCGCATGGCTACACCTTC. The complete variable domain, with remaining parts taken from reference TRBV19 and TRBJ1-2, reads DGGITQSPKYLFRKEGQNVTLSCEQNLNHDAMYWYRQDPGQGLRLIYYSQIVNDFQKGDIAEGYSVSREKKESFPLTVTSAQKNPTAFYLCASFLSGTGAHGYTFGSGTRLTVV.

The rearrangement joins TRBV5-5 to TRBJ1-1; D gene uncertain. The V gene's germline CDR1 is SGHKS and CDR2 YYEKEE (reference sequence). Trimming shortened V by 5 bases and J by 5 bases, and 13 bases separated the two germline ends. The CDR3 spans 13 residues. The CDR3 loop is CASRAVLWTEAFF. CDR3 DNA sequence: TGTGCCAGCAGAGCGGTTCTGTGGACTGAAGCTTTCTTT.

The chain has TRBV27 and TRBJ1-6, with no clear D. CDR3 length: 14 residues. CDR1 is MNHEY, CDR2 SMNVEV, per germline (reference sequence). V lost 6 bases and J lost 3, with 9 bases in between. The CDR3 nucleotides are TGTGCCAGCAGGAGGGAGTACTATAATTCACCCCTCCACTTT. Translation gives CASRREYYNSPLHF.

The chain links TRBV28 to TRBJ2-3; perhaps TRBD2 as D (5 bases). The CDR3 length is 17 residues. The V and J ends lost 3 bases and 4 bases respectively, with 20 bases between them. Germline V CDR1 and CDR2: MDHEN, SYDVKM. The CDR3 loop is CASSFPQTDFSPDTQYF. As DNA, the CDR3 is TGTGCCAGCAGTTTCCCTCAAACGGACTTTAGCCCAGATACGCAGTATTTT.

The chain has TRBV9 and TRBJ1-3; D might be TRBD1 (5 bases). The CDR3 has 16 amino acids. In germline, CDR1 is SGDLS, CDR2 YYNGEE. Trimming pared 5 bases from V and 2 bases from J, leaving 17 bases between. The CDR3 region is CASSPAPPDTGNTIYF. In DNA form, the CDR3 reads TGTGCCAGCAGTCCTGCCCCCCCGGACACTGGAAACACCATATATTTT.

The chain recombines TRBV7-9 with TRBJ1-2; 10 bases align to TRBD1. The germline CDR1 and CDR2 sequences are SEHNR and FQNEAQ (reference sequence). This CDR3 has 14 amino acids. Trimming removed 5 bases from V and 5 bases from J; junction bases left unmatched: 5. The CDR3 protein is CASSDRGPSYGYTF. CDR3 coding DNA: TGTGCCAGCAGCGACAGGGGGCCCTCGTATGGCTACACCTTC.

The chain is built from TRBV6-5 and TRBJ1-1; maybe TRBD1 (5 bases). The CDR3 has 15 residues. The germline V and J ends were trimmed by 1 base and 11 bases, with 20 bases remaining between them. CDR1 is MNHEY, CDR2 SVGAGI, per germline. CDR3 sequence (DNA): TGTGCCAGCAGTTACTGGGCGGGGCAATTGCAGTTGGCTTTCTTT. Translating gives CASSYWAGQLQLAFF.

The J gene is TRBJ2-7, the V gene TRBV19, with D perhaps matching TRBD2 (6 bases). V dropped 1 base and J dropped 3 bases, with 16 bases sitting between them. The CDR3 covers 16 residues. From germline, CDR1 is LNHDA and CDR2 SQIVND (reference sequence). The chain's CDR3 is CASSIGGGGAHYEQYF. The CDR3 DNA follows: TGTGCCAGTAGTATAGGTGGAGGAGGGGCTCACTACGAGCAGTACTTC.

The gene calls are TRBV27 and TRBJ1-6; weak D call: TRBD1 (6 bases). This CDR3 region has 15 residues. Germline CDR1 MNHEY, CDR2 SMNVEV (reference sequence). Trimming left V 6 bases short and J 4 bases short, with 13 bases between. In DNA, the CDR3 is TGTGCCAGCAGGTGGCAGGGGCGATATAATTCACCCCTCCACTTT. Its protein is CASRWQGRYNSPLHF.

The rearrangement links TRBV28 to TRBJ1-5, with D possibly TRBD1 on 5 matching bases. Trimming shortened V by 7 bases and J by 6 bases, and 16 bases separated the two germline ends. There are 14 residues in the CDR3. Germline V gives CDR1 MDHEN, CDR2 SYDVKM. This chain's CDR3 is CASTAGGRGQPQHF. The CDR3 DNA is TGTGCCAGCACGGCAGGTGGAAGGGGTCAGCCCCAGCATTTT.

The rearrangement joins TRBV11-2 to TRBJ2-7, with D maybe TRBD2 (7 bases). V dropped 5 bases and J dropped 6 bases, with 17 bases sitting between them. The CDR3 is 14 residues long. In germline, CDR1 is SGHAT, CDR2 FQNNGV. Here the CDR3 DNA reads TGTGCCAGCAGCGCGTCCCGGGGGGCTGGCGAGCAGTACTTC. Translation: CASSASRGAGEQYF.

The chain joins TRBV10-1 to TRBJ2-7, with D possibly TRBD1 on 5 matching bases. Germline CDR1 WNHNN, CDR2 SYGVQD (reference sequence). V was cut by 3 bases and J by 0 bases, with 6 bases left in between. The CDR3 has 13 amino acids. This CDR3 reads CASSDTGSYEQYF. CDR3 bases: TGCGCCAGCAGTGATACAGGCTCCTACGAGCAGTACTTC.

This chain uses TRBV6-5 with TRBJ2-2, with 8 bases lining up with TRBD1. This CDR3 region has 13 residues. V shed 10 bases and J 5 bases; nucleotides not matched to a gene: 6. In germline, CDR1 is MNHEY, CDR2 SVGAGI. CDR3 residues: CAIGQGVTGELFF. As DNA, the CDR3 is TGTGCCATTGGACAGGGCGTTACCGGGGAGCTGTTTTTT.

The chain links TRBV20-1 to TRBJ2-7; TRBD2 matches at 15 bases. This CDR3 contains 16 residues. The trim removed 3 bases at V and 7 bases at J, leaving 10 bases unmatched. CDR1 and CDR2 (germline): DFQATT, SNEGSKA (reference sequence). For the CDR3, the DNA is TGCAGTGCTAGTCGTCCGGGACTAGCGGGAGGATGGGAGCAGTACTTC. This sequence encodes CSASRPGLAGGWEQYF.